These 2 T cell receptor beta chains originate from one sample sequenced in a study of beta chain features in type 1 diabetes. Study-wide points: The study found moderately but significantly shorter TCRB CDR3s in all four CD4+ subsets of Type 1 diabetes patients.

These TCRs' antigens remain unknown. Expressed TCRB transcripts were sequenced because the entire RNA isolate underwent reverse transcription. Assay: immunoSEQ multiplex PCR; the TCRdb copy retains only in-frame clones and omits some. The sample holds around 360,000 clones, 10% to 15% seen once. Sequenced sample: naive CD4+ T cells from blood. Source of these receptors: a young woman with type 1 diabetes.

The sample holds one count of this clone. DNA for the CDR3: TGCGCCAGCAGCCAAGAGCGGGGACCTACCTACGAGCAGTACTTC. Translating it yields CASSQERGPTYEQYF. V gene TRBV4-3 combines with J gene TRBJ2-7, with D maybe TRBD2 (6 bases). Trimming pared 0 bases from V and 2 bases from J, leaving 11 bases between. There are 15 residues in the CDR3. Germline CDR1 is LGHNA and CDR2 is YSLEER.

The rearrangement uses TRBV4-2 and TRBJ2-7, with a possible D match to TRBD2 (5 bases). CDR1 and CDR2 (germline): LGHNA, YNFKEQ. The CDR3 has 16 amino acids. The ends were cut back, 8 bases at V and 2 bases at J, with 22 bases in the middle. The CDR3 DNA follows: TGTGCCAGCCAAAGGTTGCCGGACTCGCCGACCTACGAGCAGTACTTC. Encoded protein: CASQRLPDSPTYEQYF.